This T cell receptor (beta chain) was captured by sequencing in a study of Graves' ophthalmopathy and Graves' hyperthyroidism. From RNA, the CDR3 regions of TCR beta chains were amplified and sequenced. HTBI-primed first-round RT-PCR preceded second-round multiplex PCR. MiXCR, run by TCRdb on the multiplex PCR reads, gives a single entry per CDR3 protein. The sample records about 740,000 distinct CDR3 sequences, about 44% being singletons. Ten or more counts support this clonotype. Its antigen is not identified. In this cohort, patients with other autoimmune diseases, uncontrolled infections, pregnancy or lactation were excluded. The diagnosis was founded upon clinical symptoms, serum thyroxine, TRAb, thyroid ultrasound and orbital computed tomography. As the starting material, more than 8 ml of fresh peripheral blood yielded the PBMCs. Points from the study as a whole: Prediction of ophthalmopathy progression reached 70.59% sensitivity and about 72% specificity.

Germline values: CDR1 SGDLS, CDR2 YYNGEE. Trimming left V 1 base short and J 7 bases short, with 6 bases between. The CDR3 spans 12 residues. The sequence came from an adult man with Graves' ophthalmopathy. The sequenced sample was peripheral blood. The chain couples TRBV9 to TRBJ1-3, with D unresolved. The CDR3, as DNA: TGTGCCAGCAGCGTACCCGAGAACACCATATATTTT. It translates to CASSVPENTIYF.